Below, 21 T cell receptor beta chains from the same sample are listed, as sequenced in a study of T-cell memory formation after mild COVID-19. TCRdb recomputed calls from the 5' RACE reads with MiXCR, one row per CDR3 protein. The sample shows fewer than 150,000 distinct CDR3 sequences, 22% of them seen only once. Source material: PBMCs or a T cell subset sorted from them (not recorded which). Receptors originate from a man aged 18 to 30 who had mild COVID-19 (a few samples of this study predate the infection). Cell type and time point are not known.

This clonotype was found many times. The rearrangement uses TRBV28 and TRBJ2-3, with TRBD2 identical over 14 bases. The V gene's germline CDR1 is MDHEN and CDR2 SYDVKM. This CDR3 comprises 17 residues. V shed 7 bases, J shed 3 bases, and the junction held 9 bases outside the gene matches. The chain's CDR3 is CASTWTSGGWRTDTQYF. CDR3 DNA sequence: TGTGCCAGCACATGGACTAGCGGGGGGTGGAGGACAGATACGCAGTATTTT.

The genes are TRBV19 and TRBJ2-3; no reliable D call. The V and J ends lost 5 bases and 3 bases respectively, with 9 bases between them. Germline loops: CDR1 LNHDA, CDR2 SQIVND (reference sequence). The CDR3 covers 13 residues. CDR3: CASSQSLTDTQYF. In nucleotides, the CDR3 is TGTGCCAGTAGTCAGTCCCTAACAGATACGCAGTATTTT.

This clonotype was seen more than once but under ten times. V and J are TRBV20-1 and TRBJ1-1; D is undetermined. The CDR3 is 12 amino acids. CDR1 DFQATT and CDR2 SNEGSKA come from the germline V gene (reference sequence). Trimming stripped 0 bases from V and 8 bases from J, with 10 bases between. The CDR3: CSARDTAPEAFF. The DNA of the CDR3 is TGCAGTGCTAGAGATACAGCGCCAGAAGCTTTCTTT.

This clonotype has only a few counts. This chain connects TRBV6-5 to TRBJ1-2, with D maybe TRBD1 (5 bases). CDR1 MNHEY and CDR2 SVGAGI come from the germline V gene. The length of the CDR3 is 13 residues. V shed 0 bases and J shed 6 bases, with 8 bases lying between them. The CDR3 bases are TGTGCCAGCAGTTACTCGCAGGGAAATGGCTACACCTTC. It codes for CASSYSQGNGYTF.

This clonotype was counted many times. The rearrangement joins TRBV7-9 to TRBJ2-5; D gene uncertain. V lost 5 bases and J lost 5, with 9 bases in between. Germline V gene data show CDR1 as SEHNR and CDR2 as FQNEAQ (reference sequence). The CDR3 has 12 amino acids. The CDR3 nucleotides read TGTGCCAGCAGCCCAACGTGGGAGACCCAGTACTTC. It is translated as CASSPTWETQYF.

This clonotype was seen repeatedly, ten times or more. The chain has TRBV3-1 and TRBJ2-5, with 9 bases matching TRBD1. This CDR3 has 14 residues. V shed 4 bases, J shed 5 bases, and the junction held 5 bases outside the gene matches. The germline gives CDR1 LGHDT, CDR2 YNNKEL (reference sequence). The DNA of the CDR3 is TGTGCCAGCAGCCCGACAGGGGGAGGGGAGACCCAGTACTTC. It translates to CASSPTGGGETQYF.

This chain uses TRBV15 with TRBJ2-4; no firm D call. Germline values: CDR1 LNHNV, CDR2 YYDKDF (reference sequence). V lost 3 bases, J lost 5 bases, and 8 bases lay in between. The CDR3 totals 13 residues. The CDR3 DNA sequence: TGTGCCACCAGCAGTGCTACGGAAAACATTCAGTACTTC. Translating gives CATSSATENIQYF.

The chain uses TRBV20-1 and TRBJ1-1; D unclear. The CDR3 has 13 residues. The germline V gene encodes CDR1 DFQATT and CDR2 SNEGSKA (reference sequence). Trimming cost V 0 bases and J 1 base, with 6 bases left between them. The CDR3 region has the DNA TGCAGTGCTAGAGATCCAAGGAACACTGAAGCTTTCTTT. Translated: CSARDPRNTEAFF.

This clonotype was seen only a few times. CDR3 region: CASSPGTSPWNEQFF. The CDR3 nucleotides read TGTGCCAGCAGCCCCGGGACTAGCCCCTGGAATGAGCAGTTCTTC. The rearrangement joins TRBV7-3 to TRBJ2-1, with 9 bases lining up with TRBD2. The J segment lost 7 bases and the V segment lost 5 bases, leaving 9 bases of the junction unmatched. The germline gives CDR1 SGHTA, CDR2 FQGTGA. The CDR3 totals 15 residues.

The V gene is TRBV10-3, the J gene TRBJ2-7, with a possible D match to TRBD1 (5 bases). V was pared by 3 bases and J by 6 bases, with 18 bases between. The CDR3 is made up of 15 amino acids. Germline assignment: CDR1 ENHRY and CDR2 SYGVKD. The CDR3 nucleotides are TGTGCCATCAGTGAATTGGACACGGCAATCAGCGAGCAGTACTTC. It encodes CAISELDTAISEQYF.

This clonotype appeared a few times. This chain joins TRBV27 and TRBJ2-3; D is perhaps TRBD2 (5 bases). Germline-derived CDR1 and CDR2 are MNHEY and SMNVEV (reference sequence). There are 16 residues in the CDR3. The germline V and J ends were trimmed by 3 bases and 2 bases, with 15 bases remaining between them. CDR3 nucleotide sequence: TGTGCCAGCAGTTTTATCCGCCCGGGATACACAGATACGCAGTATTTT. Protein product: CASSFIRPGYTDTQYF.

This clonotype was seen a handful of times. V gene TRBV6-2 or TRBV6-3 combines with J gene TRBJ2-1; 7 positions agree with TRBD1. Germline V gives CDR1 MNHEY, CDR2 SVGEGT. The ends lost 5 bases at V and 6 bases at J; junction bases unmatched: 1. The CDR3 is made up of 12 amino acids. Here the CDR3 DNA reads TGTGCCAGCAGTCACAGGGGCAATGAGCAGTTCTTC. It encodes CASSHRGNEQFF.

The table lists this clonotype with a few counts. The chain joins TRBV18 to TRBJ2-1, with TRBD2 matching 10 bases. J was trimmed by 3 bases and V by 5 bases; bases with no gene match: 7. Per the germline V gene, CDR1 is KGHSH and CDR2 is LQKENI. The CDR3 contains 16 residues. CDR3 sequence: CASSVTGTSDYNEQFF. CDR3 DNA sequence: TGTGCCAGCTCAGTCACCGGGACTAGCGACTACAATGAGCAGTTCTTC.

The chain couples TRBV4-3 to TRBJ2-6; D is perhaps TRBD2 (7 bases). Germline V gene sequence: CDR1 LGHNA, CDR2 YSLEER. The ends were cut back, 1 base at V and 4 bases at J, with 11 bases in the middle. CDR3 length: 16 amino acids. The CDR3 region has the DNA TGCGCCAGCAGCCAAGTCGGGGGGCCGGGGGCCAACGTCCTGACTTTC. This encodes CASSQVGGPGANVLTF.

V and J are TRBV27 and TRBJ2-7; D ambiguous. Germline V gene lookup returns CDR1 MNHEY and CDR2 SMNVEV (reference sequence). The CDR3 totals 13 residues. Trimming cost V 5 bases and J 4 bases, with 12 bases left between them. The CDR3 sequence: CASSHGPPYEQYV. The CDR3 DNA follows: TGTGCCAGCAGTCATGGCCCCCCTTACGAGCAGTACGTC.

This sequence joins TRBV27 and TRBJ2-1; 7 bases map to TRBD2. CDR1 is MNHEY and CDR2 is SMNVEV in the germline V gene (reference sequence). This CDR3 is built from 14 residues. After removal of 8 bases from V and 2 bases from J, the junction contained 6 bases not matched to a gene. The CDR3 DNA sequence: TGTGCCAGCTCCCAGCGGGGCACCTACAATGAGCAGTTCTTC. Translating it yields CASSQRGTYNEQFF.

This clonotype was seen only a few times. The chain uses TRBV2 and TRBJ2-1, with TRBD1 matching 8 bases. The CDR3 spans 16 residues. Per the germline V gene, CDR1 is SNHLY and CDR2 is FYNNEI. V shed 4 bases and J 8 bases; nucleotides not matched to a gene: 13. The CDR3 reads CASSAIPGQDTDEQFF. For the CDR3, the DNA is TGTGCCAGCAGTGCCATCCCGGGACAGGACACGGATGAGCAGTTCTTC.

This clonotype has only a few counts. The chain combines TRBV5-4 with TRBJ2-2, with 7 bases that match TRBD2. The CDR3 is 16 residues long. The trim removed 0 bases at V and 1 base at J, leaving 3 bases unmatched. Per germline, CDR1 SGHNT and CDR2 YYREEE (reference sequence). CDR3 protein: CASSLGQRGNTGELFF. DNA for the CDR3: TGTGCCAGCAGCTTGGGGCAGCGGGGGAACACCGGGGAGCTGTTTTTT.

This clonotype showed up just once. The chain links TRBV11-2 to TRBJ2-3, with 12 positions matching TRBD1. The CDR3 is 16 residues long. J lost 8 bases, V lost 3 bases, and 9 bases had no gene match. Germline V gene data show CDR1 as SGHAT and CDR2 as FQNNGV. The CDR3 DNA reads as TGTGCCAGCAGCTTTGGGAGGGACAGGGGGCGTATTACGCAGTATTTT. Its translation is CASSFGRDRGRITQYF.

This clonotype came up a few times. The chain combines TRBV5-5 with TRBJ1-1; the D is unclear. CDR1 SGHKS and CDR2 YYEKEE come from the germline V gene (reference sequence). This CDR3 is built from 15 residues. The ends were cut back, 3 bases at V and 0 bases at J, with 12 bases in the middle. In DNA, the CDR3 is TGTGCCAGCAGCTCTCCCGGCCCTTTGAACACTGAAGCTTTCTTT. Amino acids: CASSSPGPLNTEAFF.

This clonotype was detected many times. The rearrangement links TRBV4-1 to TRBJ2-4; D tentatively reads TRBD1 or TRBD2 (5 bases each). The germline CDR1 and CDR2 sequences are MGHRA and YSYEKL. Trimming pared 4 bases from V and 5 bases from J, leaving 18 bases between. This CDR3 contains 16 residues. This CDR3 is CASSRRDGQGENIQYF. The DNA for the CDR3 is TGCGCCAGCAGCCGCAGGGATGGGCAGGGAGAAAACATTCAGTACTTC.